A single sample is the source of the 14 T cell receptor beta chains below, sequenced in a study of post-analysis software for immune sequencing data. For these TCRs, the target antigens are not known. Presence of unique molecular identifiers characterized the TCR beta cDNA libraries. TCRdb re-analysed the PCR reads in MiXCR, keeping a single row per CDR3 protein. The profile shows around 260,000 distinct CDR3 sequences, 35% to 45% of them singletons. Study results and limitations: When patients were compared with controls, about five TRBV segments were more frequent, TRBV5-6, TRBV5-1 and TRBV20-1 among them.

Sequencing was carried out using blood. These receptors were collected from a girl aged 5-17 years with multiple sclerosis.

V and J are TRBV5-1 and TRBJ1-5; D gene ambiguous. The germline gives CDR1 SGHRS, CDR2 YFSETQ. Trimming stripped 0 bases from V and 6 bases from J, with 7 bases between. The CDR3 totals 13 residues. CDR3 coding DNA: TGCGCCAGCAGCTTGGAGCCGGGTCAGCCCCAGCATTTT. Amino acid sequence: CASSLEPGQPQHF.

The table lists this clonotype with many counts. The V call is TRBV5-1, the J call TRBJ2-5, with 11 bases aligning to TRBD2. Germline lookup yields CDR1 SGHRS and CDR2 YFSETQ. The trim removed 0 bases at V and 4 bases at J, leaving 14 bases unmatched. The CDR3 extends over 19 amino acids. CDR3 residues: CASSLGSGTSGGGRETQYF. The CDR3 DNA follows: TGCGCCAGCAGCTTGGGGTCCGGGACTAGCGGAGGAGGACGAGAGACCCAGTACTTC. Using reference TRBV5-1 and TRBJ2-5 for the parts outside the CDR3, the full variable domain is KAGVTQTPRYLIKTRGQQVTLSCSPISGHRSVSWYQQTPGQGLQFLFEYFSETQRNKGNFPGRFSGRQFSNSRSEMNVSTLELGDSALYLCASSLGSGTSGGGRETQYFGPGTRLLVL.

This clonotype was recorded many times. V gene TRBV7-2 combines with J gene TRBJ2-3, with D possibly being TRBD1 (5 bases). The CDR3 extends over 15 amino acids. With 1 base removed from V and 4 bases from J, the gap between germline ends came to 12 bases. Germline lookup yields CDR1 SGHTA and CDR2 FQGNSA. CDR3 DNA sequence: TGTGCCAGCAGCTTAGAATATAGGGGTGCAGATACGCAGTATTTT. It is translated as CASSLEYRGADTQYF.

This clonotype was counted between two and nine times. The chain recombines TRBV5-6 with TRBJ1-4, with D possibly TRBD1 on 5 matching bases. With 1 base removed from V and 2 bases from J, the gap between germline ends came to 12 bases. The CDR3 is 16 residues long. Germline loops: CDR1 SGHDT, CDR2 YYEEEE. CDR3 in amino acids: CASSLSSWGTNEKLFF. The DNA for the CDR3 is TGTGCCAGCAGCTTGTCATCTTGGGGGACTAATGAAAAACTGTTTTTT.

Points on this clonotype: A read error is possible here, since a much larger clone lies one base away. The chain is built from TRBV29-1 and TRBJ2-7, with 8 bases that match TRBD2. V shed 3 bases, J shed 7 bases, and the junction held 17 bases outside the gene matches. Germline V lookup: CDR1 SQVTM, CDR2 ANQGSEA. CDR3 length equals 16 residues. The CDR3 nucleotides read TGCAGCGTTGAGTACGGGAGGGCCGGAACAAACAATGAGCAGTACTTC. Encoded protein: CSVEYGRAGTNNEQYF.

Regarding this clonotype: Just one base apart from a much larger clone, this may be a read error. This rearrangement joins TRBV28 to TRBJ2-5, with D possibly TRBD2 on 6 matching bases. The closer fit of TRBJ2-7 to the DNA end suggests the J call may be wrong. Germline lookup yields CDR1 MDHEN and CDR2 SYDVKM. The CDR3 consists of 15 residues. CDR3 bases: TGTGCCAGCAGCATGGAGGAGGGCGTCCCGCGCGAGCAGTACTTC. Residues: CASSMEEGVPREQYF.

This clonotype was detected a few times. The chain couples TRBV7-8 to TRBJ2-7, with TRBD2 identical over 12 bases. V lost 3 bases to trimming and J lost 4 bases; unmatched junction nucleotides: 4. CDR1 is SGHVS, CDR2 FQNEAQ, per germline. The CDR3 length is 15 residues. In DNA, the CDR3 is TGTGCCAGCAGCTTGACTAGCGGGAGCGGTTACGAGCAGTACTTC. Its translation is CASSLTSGSGYEQYF.

This clonotype was found a few times. The rearrangement uses TRBV2 and TRBJ2-2, with D possibly TRBD2 on 6 matching bases. The ends were cut back, 10 bases at V and 6 bases at J, with 21 bases in the middle. Germline CDR1 and CDR2: SNHLY and FYNNEI. The CDR3 has 15 residues. CDR3 bases: TGTGCCACCACCAGGCGGGGCGGGACGTCCGGGGAGCTGTTTTTT. This codes for CATTRRGGTSGELFF.

This clonotype was seen at least ten times. The rearrangement links TRBV12-3 or TRBV12-4 to TRBJ1-1, with TRBD1 matching 8 bases. V gave up 3 bases and J gave up 1 base; unmatched junction bases: 4. There are 15 residues in the CDR3. CDR3 amino acids: CASSLAGTGNTEAFF. CDR3 coding DNA: TGTGCCAGCAGTTTGGCCGGGACAGGGAACACTGAAGCTTTCTTT.

There are a few counts of this clonotype. The J gene is TRBJ2-7, the V gene TRBV13; 11 nucleotides agree with TRBD1. The end of the DNA fits TRBJ2-5 better, so the J call may be wrong. The V gene's germline CDR1 is PRHDT and CDR2 FYEKMQ (reference sequence). The CDR3 runs 15 residues. In nucleotides, the CDR3 is TGTGCCAGCAGCTCGGACAGGGGGCGTTTGGAGACCCAGTACTTC. Its translation is CASSSDRGRLETQYF.

This clonotype was detected once. The chain carries TRBV28 and TRBJ2-5, with TRBD1 matching over 8 bases. The J call may be in error: the DNA end matches TRBJ2-7 better. The CDR3 is 17 residues long. CDR1 and CDR2 (germline): MDHEN, SYDVKM. The CDR3 reads CASSFFGSGQGRYEQYF. Here the CDR3 DNA reads TGTGCCAGCAGTTTTTTCGGATCAGGACAGGGACGGTACGAGCAGTACTTC.

Comments on this clonotype: A read error may explain this, as a much larger clone is one base away. J is TRBJ2-5 and V is TRBV7-9; the D gene is possibly TRBD2 (5 bases). The CDR3 length is 12 residues. CDR1 and CDR2 from the germline V gene are SEHNR and FQNEAQ (reference sequence). The V end was cut by 5 bases, the J end by 7 bases, with 11 bases between. CDR3: CASSPDGRTQYF. CDR3 in DNA: TGTGCCAGCAGCCCCGATGGGAGGACCCAGTACTTC.

Remarks on this clonotype: It may be a read error: a sequence one base away is much more abundant. The V and J genes are TRBV20-1 and TRBJ2-5; 8 positions agree with TRBD1. CDR1 DFQATT and CDR2 SNEGSKA come from the germline V gene (reference sequence). CDR3 size: 13 residues. Germline trimming cut 5 bases from V and 13 bases from J; bases unmatched to any gene: 15. As DNA, the CDR3 is TGCAGTGCTCGAAAGGACAGGGCTAACATTCGGTACTTC. Translation gives CSARKDRANIRYF.

This clonotype was counted ten times or more. The chain is built from TRBV29-1 and TRBJ2-4; D possibly matches TRBD1 or TRBD2 (5 bases each). CDR3 length equals 13 residues. V gave up 5 bases and J gave up 0 bases, with 8 bases separating them. CDR1 SQVTM and CDR2 ANQGSEA come from the germline V gene. The CDR3 region has the DNA TGCAGCGTTCGGGGCCTAGCCAAAAACATTCAGTACTTC. It is translated as CSVRGLAKNIQYF.